The 27 T cell receptor beta chains below all came from one sample that was sequenced in a study of shared clonotypes between healthy human individuals. Naive CD8 cells lacked CD45RO, underwent positive selection for CCR7 and left out terminally differentiated effector memory CD45RA+ cells. The method was immunoSEQ multiplex PCR; TCRdb's version includes in-frame clones alone and lacks a portion of them. Of about 1.9 million clones in the sample, around 95% are singletons; the top ten hold around 1.8%. The sample taken for sequencing was naive CD8+ T cells from PBMCs. The receptors originated from a man between 18 and 29 years old in good health. Some clones in this sample may be carry-over from other donors' samples.

The rearrangement uses TRBV7-7 and TRBJ2-7, with 8 bases lining up with TRBD2. This CDR3 has 15 residues. V trimming: 1 base; J trimming: 5 bases; junction bases outside the gene matches: 7. Looked up from germline, CDR1 is SSHAT and CDR2 is FNYEAQ (reference sequence). For the CDR3, the DNA is TGTGCCAGCAGCTTAGGGAGCGGGAGTATTAACGAGCAGTACTTC. Residues: CASSLGSGSINEQYF. The variable domain in full, with the rest retrieved from reference TRBV7-7 and TRBJ2-7, is GAGVSQSPRYKVTKRGQDVTLRCDPISSHATLYWYQQALGQGPEFLTYFNYEAQPDKSGLPSDRFSAERPEGSISTLTIQRTEQRDSAMYRCASSLGSGSINEQYFGPGTRLTVT.

The chain recombines TRBV9 with TRBJ1-4; D unresolved. V was shortened by 0 bases and J by 5 bases, with 17 bases between the two germline ends. From germline, CDR1 is SGDLS and CDR2 YYNGEE. The CDR3 is 17 residues long. In DNA form, the CDR3 reads TGTGCCAGCAGCGTAGGGTTGGGTGGGCAGCCAAATGAAAAACTGTTTTTT. This sequence encodes CASSVGLGGQPNEKLFF.

This clone was counted once. The chain uses TRBV28 and TRBJ2-7; TRBD2 matches 8 bases. CDR3 size: 14 residues. The germline V gene encodes CDR1 MDHEN and CDR2 SYDVKM. The V segment lost 7 bases and the J segment 2 bases; nucleotides outside the gene matches: 7. The CDR3 region has the DNA TGTGCCAGCATCCGGGCGGGAGGTCCCTACGAGCAGTACTTC. It yields the protein CASIRAGGPYEQYF.

The chain recombines TRBV19 with TRBJ1-1, with D possibly being TRBD1 (6 bases). The length of the CDR3 is 12 residues. CDR1 and CDR2 from the germline V gene are LNHDA and SQIVND (reference sequence). Trimming removed 3 bases at V and 7 bases at J, with 9 bases between. For the CDR3, the DNA is TGTGCCAGTAGTATGGACAGCAGTGAAGCTTTCTTT. Encoded protein: CASSMDSSEAFF.

This chain joins TRBV11-1 and TRBJ2-3; 9 positions match TRBD2. CDR1 is SGHAT and CDR2 is FQDESV in the germline V gene (reference sequence). The length of the CDR3 is 18 residues. V shed 1 base and J 2 bases; nucleotides not matched to a gene: 10. As DNA, the CDR3 is TGTGCCAGCAGCTTAGGGCTAGCGGGAATTTCCAACACAGATACGCAGTATTTT. This gives the protein CASSLGLAGISNTDTQYF.

V usage is TRBV5-5 and J usage is TRBJ2-1, with 10 bases matching TRBD2. Trimming cost V 4 bases and J 7 bases; bases outside gene matches: 11. This CDR3 is 16 amino acids long. From germline, CDR1 is SGHKS and CDR2 YYEKEE (reference sequence). This chain's CDR3 is CASSLEWLAGVNEQFF. CDR3 DNA: TGTGCCAGCAGCCTAGAGTGGCTAGCGGGAGTTAATGAGCAGTTCTTC. The full variable domain, completed using reference TRBV5-5 and TRBJ2-1, is DAGVTQSPTHLIKTRGQQVTLRCSPISGHKSVSWYQQVLGQGPQFIFQYYEKEERGRGNFPDRFSARQFPNYSSELNVNALLLGDSALYLCASSLEWLAGVNEQFFGPGTRLTVL.

The J gene is TRBJ2-7, the V gene TRBV11-2; 7 bases are a match to TRBD1. J gave up 4 bases and V 1 base, and 4 bases lay outside the gene matches. The CDR3 is made up of 14 amino acids. From germline, CDR1 is SGHAT and CDR2 FQNNGV. CDR3 loop: CASSLGRGRYEQYF. The CDR3, as DNA: TGTGCCAGCAGCTTAGGCAGGGGGAGATACGAGCAGTACTTC.

This chain joins TRBV30 and TRBJ2-7, with TRBD1 identical over 7 bases. Germline trimming cut 5 bases from V and 2 bases from J; bases unmatched to any gene: 3. Germline V gene data show CDR1 as GTSNPN and CDR2 as SVGIG (reference sequence). This CDR3 is built from 12 residues. CDR3 bases: TGTGCCTGGGCAGGGGGTCCCTACGAGCAGTACTTC. It is translated as CAWAGGPYEQYF.

V and J are TRBV27 and TRBJ2-7; possibly TRBD1 for D (5 bases). This CDR3 region has 15 residues. Germline CDR1 is MNHEY and CDR2 is SMNVEV (reference sequence). Between the trimmed V and J ends, which lost 1 base and 5 bases, there was a span of 15 bases. CDR3 bases: TGTGCCAGCAGTTTATTCTTTGGGCAGGGCCACGAGCAGTACTTC. This codes for CASSLFFGQGHEQYF.

The rearrangement uses TRBV13 and TRBJ1-2; D is perhaps TRBD1 (6 bases). The V gene lost 4 bases and the J gene lost 10 bases, with 19 bases spanning the gap. Germline V gene sequence: CDR1 PRHDT, CDR2 FYEKMQ (reference sequence). The length of the CDR3 is 14 residues. CDR3 sequence reads: CASSSSDRAIAYTF. Here the CDR3 DNA reads TGTGCCAGCAGCTCGTCGGACAGAGCAATAGCCTACACCTTC.

V usage is TRBV10-2 and J usage is TRBJ2-7; the match to TRBD2 covers 7 bases. The CDR3 has 14 residues. Germline loops: CDR1 WSHSY, CDR2 SAAADI. The junction had 3 bases not matched to a gene; V was cut back by 2 bases and J by 2 bases. This chain's CDR3 is CASSEQGLAYEQYF. As DNA, the CDR3 is TGCGCCAGCAGTGAGCAAGGACTAGCCTACGAGCAGTACTTC.

The chain has TRBV7-9 and TRBJ1-5; D call uncertain. Trimming pared 4 bases from V and 10 bases from J, leaving 14 bases between. The germline gives CDR1 SEHNR, CDR2 FQNEAQ (reference sequence). This CDR3 has 13 residues. Written as DNA, the CDR3 is TGTGCCAGCAGCTCAGGACCGGCGATTCCCCAGCATTTT. Its protein is CASSSGPAIPQHF. Based on the CDR3 plus reference TRBV7-9 and TRBJ1-5, the full variable domain is DTGVSQNPRHKITKRGQNVTFRCDPISEHNRLYWYRQTLGQGPEFLTYFQNEAQLEKSRLLSDRFSAERPKGSFSTLEIQRTEQGDSAMYLCASSSGPAIPQHFGDGTRLSIL.

The chain is built from TRBV29-1 and TRBJ2-6; D is uncertain. Germline loops: CDR1 SQVTM, CDR2 ANQGSEA. Trimming left V 6 bases short and J 1 base short, with 4 bases between. The CDR3 has 12 residues. Here the CDR3 reads CSVESGANVLTF. The CDR3 DNA reads as TGCAGCGTGGAATCTGGGGCCAACGTCCTGACTTTC. Supplemented by reference TRBV29-1 and TRBJ2-6, the full variable domain reads SAVISQKPSRDICQRGTSLTIQCQVDSQVTMMFWYRQQPGQSLTLIATANQGSEATYESGFVIDKFPISRPNLTFSTLTVSNMSPEDSSIYLCSVESGANVLTFGAGSRLTVL.

The chain has TRBV7-2 and TRBJ2-7; 12 nucleotides agree with TRBD2. The germline V gene encodes CDR1 SGHTA and CDR2 FQGNSA. J was trimmed by 7 bases and V by 1 base; bases with no gene match: 5. The CDR3 is 15 amino acids. CDR3 sequence reads: CASSLGSSGRAEQYF. DNA for the CDR3: TGTGCCAGCAGCTTAGGGTCTAGCGGGAGGGCGGAGCAGTACTTC.

V is TRBV27 and J is TRBJ2-3; TRBD2 might be the D (6 bases). Trimming stripped 6 bases from V and 2 bases from J, with 15 bases between. Germline V gene sequence: CDR1 MNHEY, CDR2 SMNVEV (reference sequence). This CDR3 has 15 residues. CDR3 sequence reads: CASRIAEPYTDTQYF. CDR3 DNA: TGTGCCAGCAGGATAGCGGAACCTTACACAGATACGCAGTATTTT.

The V and J genes are TRBV28 and TRBJ1-1; 10 nucleotides line up with TRBD1. CDR3 length: 18 residues. Per germline, CDR1 MDHEN and CDR2 SYDVKM. V trimming: 6 bases; J trimming: 6 bases; junction bases outside the gene matches: 19. The CDR3: CASRGWTGVGDRGAEAFF. DNA of the CDR3: TGTGCCAGCAGGGGCTGGACGGGGGTTGGGGACAGGGGCGCTGAAGCTTTCTTT.

V and J are TRBV4-1 and TRBJ1-2, with D possibly matching TRBD1 (6 bases). Germline V gene data show CDR1 as MGHRA and CDR2 as YSYEKL. There are 18 residues in the CDR3. Between the trimmed V and J ends, which lost 2 bases and 5 bases, there was a span of 24 bases. This CDR3 is CASSQRGGGTGQHYGYTF. CDR3 DNA: TGCGCCAGCAGCCAAAGAGGAGGGGGTACCGGACAGCATTATGGCTACACCTTC.

The chain links TRBV4-1 to TRBJ2-4; D is unresolved. CDR1 and CDR2 from the germline V gene are MGHRA and YSYEKL. The V end was cut by 0 bases, the J end by 7 bases, with 7 bases between. This CDR3 has 13 amino acids. Written as DNA, the CDR3 is TGCGCCAGCAGCCAAGATGATCGGAACATTCAGTACTTC. Residues: CASSQDDRNIQYF.

V is TRBV27 and J is TRBJ2-4; D is perhaps TRBD1 (6 bases). There are 13 residues in the CDR3. Germline loops: CDR1 MNHEY, CDR2 SMNVEV (reference sequence). Trimming took off 9 bases at V and 6 bases at J, with 15 bases between the two ends. Written as DNA, the CDR3 is TGTGCCAGTTGGGGGCCTCCCCTAAACATTCAGTACTTC. This translates into CASWGPPLNIQYF.

The chain joins TRBV5-1 to TRBJ2-7; 12 nucleotides align to TRBD2. The CDR3 sequence is 14 residues long. Germline CDR1 and CDR2: SGHRS and YFSETQ. The J segment lost 2 bases and the V segment lost 5 bases, leaving 2 bases of the junction unmatched. The chain's CDR3 is CASRWTSGTYEQYF. CDR3 coding DNA: TGCGCCAGCAGGTGGACTAGCGGGACCTACGAGCAGTACTTC.

The chain couples TRBV28 to TRBJ2-5; D not resolved. Germline CDR1 is MDHEN and CDR2 is SYDVKM. Deletions cut 2 bases from V and 0 bases from J, with 16 bases between. CDR3 length equals 17 residues. The CDR3 DNA is TGTGCCAGCAGTTTAAATCCGGGCTCGTCGTACCAAGAGACCCAGTACTTC. This translates into CASSLNPGSSYQETQYF.

Concerning this clone itself: The identical CDR3 is also encoded by other nucleotide sequences in the sample. The chain recombines TRBV7-2 with TRBJ2-3; D perhaps matches TRBD2 (7 bases). The CDR3 totals 14 residues. V gave up 1 base and J gave up 4 bases, with 9 bases separating them. From germline, CDR1 is SGHTA and CDR2 FQGNSA. Written as DNA, the CDR3 is TGTGCCAGCAGCTTAGTAGGGGGGGCAGATACGCAGTATTTT. Translation gives CASSLVGGADTQYF.

V usage is TRBV4-2 and J usage is TRBJ2-2; TRBD2 agrees at 11 bases. Trimming removed 4 bases from V and 0 bases from J; junction bases left unmatched: 4. Germline V gene sequence: CDR1 LGHNA, CDR2 YNFKEQ. CDR3 length: 17 residues. CDR3 protein: CASSPIAGGSNTGELFF. The DNA for the CDR3 is TGTGCCAGCAGCCCTATAGCGGGAGGGTCGAACACCGGGGAGCTGTTTTTT.

On this clone itself: The sample carries other DNA sequences with the same CDR3. The rearrangement joins TRBV6-5 to TRBJ2-1; 10 bases fit TRBD2. This CDR3 contains 15 residues. The junction had 6 bases not matched to a gene; V was cut back by 6 bases and J by 4 bases. Per germline, CDR1 MNHEY and CDR2 SVGAGI. CDR3 region: CASSPLSGGYNEQFF. The CDR3 DNA reads TGTGCCAGCAGCCCCCTTAGCGGGGGGTACAATGAGCAGTTCTTC.

A note on this clone: Other DNA sequences within the sample encode an identical CDR3. The V call is TRBV30, the J call TRBJ2-7, with TRBD1 matching 9 bases. In germline, CDR1 is GTSNPN, CDR2 SVGIG (reference sequence). Losses at the gene ends were 3 bases for V and 1 base for J; bases not matched to a gene: 4. This CDR3 is 14 amino acids long. The CDR3 sequence: CAWSAGTGSYEQYF. In DNA form, the CDR3 reads TGTGCCTGGAGCGCCGGGACAGGGTCCTACGAGCAGTACTTC.

V is TRBV11-2 and J is TRBJ1-5; TRBD1 matches 8 bases. Germline V gene lookup returns CDR1 SGHAT and CDR2 FQNNGV. J lost 5 bases, V lost 5 bases, and 11 bases had no gene match. The length of the CDR3 is 16 residues. CDR3 sequence reads: CASSLGTGGGHQPQHF. CDR3 nucleotides: TGTGCCAGCAGCCTAGGGACAGGAGGGGGGCATCAGCCCCAGCATTTT.

On this clone itself: This sample also contains other DNA sequences that code for the same CDR3. The V gene is TRBV5-4, the J gene TRBJ2-5; D remains ambiguous. V dropped 0 bases and J dropped 2 bases, with 8 bases sitting between them. Germline V CDR1 and CDR2: SGHNT, YYREEE (reference sequence). The length of the CDR3 is 14 residues. Written as DNA, the CDR3 is TGTGCCAGCAGCTTGGGCAGTTATCAAGAGACCCAGTACTTC. It is translated as CASSLGSYQETQYF.